This T cell receptor beta chain is drawn from a study of T cell responses to AZD1222 COVID-19 vaccine. Of note for this clone: Its specificity is unknown.

Assay used: immunoSEQ multiplex PCR; TCRdb lists only in-frame clones, some missing. Counted here are some 60,000 clones, around 84% occurring once; the ten biggest clones make up approximately 20%. General observations from the study: The donors showed a predominance of white British ancestry and of females, with possible underestimation of clonal diversity. Nearly half of spike-specific TCRs reportedly target unmutated variant regions. No repertoire was sampled before or during the peak T cell response, only after it.

The V end was cut by 1 base, the J end by 2 bases, with 23 bases between. CDR1 and CDR2 from the germline V gene are LGHNA and YNFKEQ. CDR3 length: 19 residues. V is TRBV4-2 and J is TRBJ1-2; D is possibly TRBD1 (6 bases). This specimen consisted of peripheral blood, obtained on day 0 of AZD1222 vaccination. The source of this sequence is an adult in good health. The CDR3 bases are TGTGCCAGCAGCCAAGGCCTATGGATATCCGGGGGCCTGAACTATGGCTACACCTTC. The encoded protein is CASSQGLWISGGLNYGYTF.